The next 16 T cell receptor beta chains were all read from a single sample in a study of shared clonotypes between healthy human individuals. Profiling relied on immunoSEQ multiplex PCR, and the TCRdb table lists in-frame clones only, not all of them. The sample records over a million clones, about 84% being singletons. Sequencing was done on a sample of memory CD4+ T cells from PBMCs. Subset defined: CD45RA-negative fraction. These receptors were collected from a man between 18 and 29 years old in good health. Some clones in this sample may be carry-over from other donors' samples.

V usage is TRBV7-9 and J usage is TRBJ1-1; 8 nucleotides match TRBD1. The V gene end was trimmed by 3 bases and the J gene end by 6 bases; junction bases not matched to a gene: 9. Germline V gene sequence: CDR1 SEHNR, CDR2 FQNEAQ (reference sequence). The CDR3 totals 15 residues. DNA for the CDR3: TGTGCCAGCAGCTTGGAGCGTCAGGGGGCTTCTGAAGCTTTCTTT. Its translation is CASSLERQGASEAFF.

This chain uses TRBV4-3 with TRBJ1-2; the D is unclear. The CDR3 is made up of 16 amino acids. V lost 0 bases to trimming and J lost 3 bases, with 14 bases between them. Germline loops: CDR1 LGHNA, CDR2 YSLEER. CDR3: CASSQDIKGQYYGYTF. The CDR3 DNA reads TGCGCCAGCAGCCAAGATATAAAGGGCCAGTACTATGGCTACACCTTC.

Regarding this clone: Possible read error: a much larger clone is one base away. The chain has TRBV9 and TRBJ2-5; possible D gene TRBD1, 5 bases. V was trimmed by 3 bases and J by 5 bases, leaving 5 bases between them. Germline CDR1 is SGDLS and CDR2 is YYNGEE. CDR3 length equals 11 residues. The CDR3 coding sequence is TGTGCCAGCAGCGACAGGGAGACCCAGTACTTC. Amino acids: CASSDRETQYF.

V is TRBV6-5 and J is TRBJ1-3; TRBD1 is a possible D gene (5 bases). The CDR3 length is 13 residues. V lost 5 bases, J lost 8 bases, and 13 bases lay in between. CDR1 and CDR2 from the germline V gene are MNHEY and SVGAGI. The DNA for the CDR3 is TGTGCCAGCAGTCCCCATGGGGGGGACACCATATATTTT. Amino acids: CASSPHGGDTIYF.

A word on this clone: This CDR3 is also generated by other DNA sequences in the sample. The V call is TRBV30, the J call TRBJ2-5; D is ambiguous. Trimming shortened V by 0 bases and J by 3 bases, and 8 bases separated the two germline ends. This CDR3 is 13 amino acids long. Germline assignment: CDR1 GTSNPN and CDR2 SVGIG (reference sequence). The CDR3 sequence: CAWSVLREETQYF. The CDR3 DNA reads TGTGCCTGGAGTGTACTACGTGAAGAGACCCAGTACTTC.

This clone was found many times. The chain is built from TRBV13 and TRBJ1-1, with 10 nucleotides matching TRBD1. The CDR3 runs 15 residues. Germline V gene sequence: CDR1 PRHDT, CDR2 FYEKMQ (reference sequence). The J segment lost 8 bases and the V segment lost 5 bases, leaving 11 bases of the junction unmatched. As DNA, the CDR3 is TGTGCCAGCAGCACCGGACAGGGGGTAGCCACCGAAGCTTTCTTT. Translating gives CASSTGQGVATEAFF.

This clone showed up many times. This CDR3 is also generated by other DNA sequences in the sample. This chain uses TRBV5-4 with TRBJ2-4; unclear D gene. The CDR3 spans 12 residues. Trimming stripped 2 bases from V and 5 bases from J, with 5 bases between. Germline lookup yields CDR1 SGHNT and CDR2 YYREEE (reference sequence). In nucleotides, the CDR3 is TGTGCCAGCAGCTTCAATCAAAACATTCAGTACTTC. It specifies CASSFNQNIQYF.

The gene calls are TRBV5-4 and TRBJ1-5; TRBD1 might be the D (5 bases). The CDR3 contains 14 residues. The V end was cut by 0 bases, the J end by 6 bases, with 10 bases between. CDR1 and CDR2 from the germline V gene are SGHNT and YYREEE (reference sequence). The CDR3 loop reads CASSLAQGSQPQHF. CDR3 bases: TGTGCCAGCAGCTTGGCTCAGGGCAGTCAGCCCCAGCATTTT.

V usage is TRBV2 and J usage is TRBJ1-1, with no clear D. Trimming took 6 bases from V and 0 from J, leaving 14 bases between them. Germline lookup yields CDR1 SNHLY and CDR2 FYNNEI. This CDR3 spans 15 amino acids. The CDR3 loop is CASSDLGSMNTEAFF. CDR3 sequence (DNA): TGTGCCAGCAGCGACCTCGGGTCAATGAACACTGAAGCTTTCTTT.

This clone turned up a few times. The V and J genes are TRBV7-2 and TRBJ1-1; 10 nucleotides match TRBD1. The germline CDR1 and CDR2 sequences are SGHTA and FQGNSA. The CDR3 has 14 residues. V lost 5 bases, J lost 3 bases, and 3 bases stayed unmatched. For the CDR3, the DNA is TGTGCCAGCAGCATCGACAGGGGGCACACTGAAGCTTTCTTT. It yields the protein CASSIDRGHTEAFF.

The chain is built from TRBV28 and TRBJ1-4, with 7 bases that match TRBD1. V was clipped by 6 bases and J by 4 bases; unmatched bases: 5. CDR1 and CDR2 (germline): MDHEN, SYDVKM. This CDR3 contains 14 residues. The chain's CDR3 is CASSWGQSNEKLFF. The CDR3, as DNA: TGTGCCAGCAGCTGGGGACAGAGTAATGAAAAACTGTTTTTT.

This clone was detected many times. The chain combines TRBV27 with TRBJ1-1, with 7 bases fitting TRBD1. The V gene end was trimmed by 5 bases and the J gene end by 3 bases; junction bases not matched to a gene: 9. Per the germline V gene, CDR1 is MNHEY and CDR2 is SMNVEV (reference sequence). The CDR3 loop spans 15 amino acids. CDR3 in DNA: TGTGCCAGCAGTATCCGCCGGGACAGCTACACTGAAGCTTTCTTT. This translates into CASSIRRDSYTEAFF.

The gene calls are TRBV28 and TRBJ2-4, with D perhaps TRBD2 (6 bases). The CDR3 runs 16 residues. Germline V gives CDR1 MDHEN, CDR2 SYDVKM. Trimming removed 5 bases at V and 1 base at J, with 15 bases between. The DNA for the CDR3 is TGTGCCAGCAGTCCGGGGGACGTTATGGCCAAAAACATTCAGTACTTC. Translation gives CASSPGDVMAKNIQYF.

V gene TRBV7-2 combines with J gene TRBJ2-5; D unresolved. Germline loops: CDR1 SGHTA, CDR2 FQGNSA. This CDR3 is 13 amino acids long. The ends were cut back, 5 bases at V and 5 bases at J, with 12 bases in the middle. DNA for the CDR3: TGTGCCAGCAGCCAAGAGGTTGAGGAGACCCAGTACTTC. Protein: CASSQEVEETQYF.

This clone was counted ten times or more. The sample contains more than one DNA sequence encoding this CDR3. The chain couples TRBV30 to TRBJ1-1; possible D gene TRBD1, 6 bases. The ends were cut back, 0 bases at V and 14 bases at J, with 13 bases in the middle. CDR1 is GTSNPN and CDR2 is SVGIG in the germline V gene (reference sequence). The length of the CDR3 is 11 residues. This CDR3 reads CAWSVHRAAFF. The CDR3, as DNA: TGTGCCTGGAGTGTACACAGGGCCGCCTTCTTT.

The rearrangement uses TRBV28 and TRBJ2-7, with TRBD2 identical over 9 bases. Per the germline V gene, CDR1 is MDHEN and CDR2 is SYDVKM. The CDR3 extends over 16 amino acids. Trimming at V came to 5 bases and at J to 5 bases, leaving 13 bases not matched to a gene. DNA for the CDR3: TGTGCCAGCAGTCGACATGGGGCTAGCGGGACTCACGAGCAGTACTTC. The encoded protein is CASSRHGASGTHEQYF.